This TCR beta chain was retrieved from a study of human T cells and chemical hapten exposure. This CDR3 is built from 13 residues. With 2 bases removed from V and 5 bases from J, the gap between germline ends came to 7 bases. Germline V gives CDR1 SEHNR, CDR2 FQNEAQ (reference sequence). This clonotype has at least ten counts. As to time point: patch test 1, 2 weeks after DPC sensitization. Treatment noted: therapeutic diphenylcyclopropenone sensitization with weekly scalp DPC. TCRdb called the RACE reads again in MiXCR, with one record for every CDR3 protein. Among approximately 340,000 distinct CDR3 sequences listed, around 7% were seen once.

The sequence was collected from a woman aged 18-29 years with alopecia areata. Some clones in this sample may be carry-over from other donors' samples. Specimen: whole blood, collected in connection with sensitization to the hapten diphenylcyclopropenone (DPC). The rearrangement joins TRBV7-9 to TRBJ1-3; D is uncertain. The DNA of the CDR3 is TGTGCCAGCAGCTTAATCAGGAGAAACACCATATATTTT. As protein: CASSLIRRNTIYF.